These T cell receptor beta chains were read from a single sample in a study of technical replicates of blood from a few donors. Profiling relied on immunoSEQ multiplex PCR, and the TCRdb table lists in-frame clones only, not all of them. The repertoire holds 10,000 to 15,000 clones, with roughly 95% as singletons. Material: PBMCs. The receptors originated from a human donor in good health. Both conserved end residues are part of each CDR3. The D gene is left open where the match is weak.

NA	TRBJ1-1	TRBV7-9	TGTGCCAGCAGCCCCACAGGGCCAGAGGGTGAAGCTTTCTTT	CASSPTGPEGEAFF
NA	TRBJ2-7	TRBV7-9	TGTGCCAGCAGCCCTACGGTACAGGGCTACGGGCAGTACTTC	CASSPTVQGYGQYF
TRBD2	TRBJ2-5	TRBV11-2	TGTGCCAGCAGCTTAGAAGTTAGCGGGATGCAAGAGACCCAGTACTTC	CASSLEVSGMQETQYF
NA	TRBJ2-5	TRBV27	TGTGCCAGCAGTATACTACAGGGCAGTGTGGAGACCCAGTACTTC	CASSILQGSVETQYF
NA	TRBJ2-7	TRBV28	TGTGCCAGCTGGGAGGACGTTCGGGAGCAGTACTTC	CASWEDVREQYF
TRBD2	TRBJ2-1	TRBV11-2	TGTGCCAGCAGCTTAGATATAGCGGGAGGGCCCCACAATGAGCAGTTCTTC	CASSLDIAGGPHNEQFF
NA	TRBJ1-5	TRBV6-1	TGTGCCAGCAGTGAAAAGGGGGACCGGCCCCAGCATTTT	CASSEKGDRPQHF
NA	TRBJ1-3	TRBV6-1	TGTGCCAGCAGTGAAGGGGACATCTCTGGAAACACCATATATTTT	CASSEGDISGNTIYF
TRBD2	TRBJ2-1	TRBV29-1	TGCAGCGCTACCGCCGGGACTAGCGGGATCAATGAGCAGTTCTTC	CSATAGTSGINEQFF
TRBD1	TRBJ2-6	TRBV30	TGTGCCTGCCGAGGGGGCGCTGGGGCCAACGTCCTGACTTTC	CACRGGAGANVLTF
TRBD1	TRBJ1-4	TRBV18	TGTGCCAGCTCGCCAGACGGACAGGGTTCGGAAAAACTGTTTTTT	CASSPDGQGSEKLFF
NA	TRBJ1-2	TRBV5-5	TGTGCCAGCAGCTTGCTCCCTGCGGGGGACGGCTATGGCTACACCTTC	CASSLLPAGDGYGYTF
TRBD1	TRBJ1-2	TRBV27	TGTGCCAGCAGTTCAGGTACAGGGGGGAATGGCTACACCTTC	CASSSGTGGNGYTF
NA	TRBJ1-1	TRBV18	TGTGCCAGCTCACCCCAACAGGAGGGTAACACTGAAGCTTTCTTT	CASSPQQEGNTEAFF
TRBD2	TRBJ2-5	TRBV5-6	TGTGCCAGCAGCTTTAGCGGGGCCCCGTGGACCCAGTACTTC	CASSFSGAPWTQYF
NA	TRBJ2-7	TRBV4-1	TGCGCCAGCAGCCACGTGGGGCTAGAGGCCTACGAGCAGTACTTC	CASSHVGLEAYEQYF